This T cell receptor beta chain was sequenced in a study of HIV-infected patients and healthy controls. CDR3 length equals 15 residues. From germline, CDR1 is MRHNA and CDR2 SNTAGT. Trimming cost V 6 bases and J 5 bases; bases outside gene matches: 6. One entry per CDR3 protein results from TCRdb running MiXCR on the 5' RACE reads. The table has 55,000 to 70,000 distinct CDR3 sequences, under 25% seen once. The V gene is TRBV6-4, the J gene TRBJ1-6; 8 nucleotides match TRBD1. Sequencing was done on a sample of CD4+ T cells from blood. The sequence derives from a human donor in good health. CDR3 sequence: CASRSTGDHNSPLHF. The CDR3 DNA reads TGTGCCAGCAGGTCGACAGGGGATCATAATTCACCCCTCCACTTT.